What follows are 15 T cell receptor beta chains derived from one specimen sequenced in a study of T cell repertoires in cytomegalovirus infection. MiXCR was run by TCRdb on the reads, yielding one entry per CDR3 protein. This table has approximately 100,000 distinct CDR3 sequences, about a quarter appearing once. Sample: CD8+ T cells from PBMCs. Source of these receptors: a human donor in good health (CMV status not recorded). Some clones in this sample may be carry-over from other donors' samples.

Only a few counts were recorded for this clonotype. The chain employs TRBV2 and TRBJ2-7, with D hard to call. V gave up 0 bases and J gave up 2 bases, with 2 bases separating them. Per the germline V gene, CDR1 is SNHLY and CDR2 is FYNNEI. CDR3 length: 12 amino acids. CDR3 protein: CASSEAAYEQYF. CDR3 coding DNA: TGTGCCAGCAGTGAAGCCGCCTACGAGCAGTACTTC.

This clonotype was found a few times. This rearrangement joins TRBV28 to TRBJ2-7; D possibly corresponds to TRBD2 (6 bases). Germline values: CDR1 MDHEN, CDR2 SYDVKM. The CDR3 contains 13 residues. Trimming removed 5 bases from V and 3 bases from J, with 11 bases in between. This chain's CDR3 is CASSAPGVYEQYF. The CDR3 nucleotides read TGTGCCAGCAGTGCTCCGGGAGTCTACGAGCAGTACTTC. Full variable domain (outside the CDR3, taken from reference TRBV28 and TRBJ2-7): DVKVTQSSRYLVKRTGEKVFLECVQDMDHENMFWYRQDPGLGLRLIYFSYDVKMKEKGDIPEGYSVSREKKERFSLILESASTNQTSMYLCASSAPGVYEQYFGPGTRLTVT.

This clonotype has at least ten counts. The chain has TRBV2 and TRBJ2-7, with a weak D call TRBD2 (5 bases). Germline lookup yields CDR1 SNHLY and CDR2 FYNNEI. The V end lost 2 bases, the J end lost 2 bases, and 22 bases lay between the germline ends. The CDR3 consists of 18 residues. The CDR3 DNA is TGTGCCAGCAGTGAAAATTTGGTCTCGACTATGACGACCTACGAGCAGTACTTC. Protein product: CASSENLVSTMTTYEQYF. The entire variable domain, with the rest obtained from reference TRBV2 and TRBJ2-7, is as follows: EPEVTQTPSHQVTQMGQEVILRCVPISNHLYFYWYRQILGQKVEFLVSFYNNEISEKSEIFDDQFSVERPDGSNFTLKIRSTKLEDSAMYFCASSENLVSTMTTYEQYFGPGTRLTVT.

This clonotype was seen many times. The chain is built from TRBV27 and TRBJ1-2; D unresolved. Germline V gene data show CDR1 as MNHEY and CDR2 as SMNVEV (reference sequence). The CDR3 sequence is 14 residues long. The germline V and J ends were trimmed by 0 bases and 8 bases, with 13 bases remaining between them. CDR3 protein: CASSLSTLRSGYTF. As DNA, the CDR3 is TGTGCCAGCAGTTTATCCACCTTGCGGAGCGGCTACACCTTC.

This clonotype came up a few times. V and J are TRBV6-2 or TRBV6-3 and TRBJ1-2; D is perhaps TRBD1 (5 bases). V was clipped by 6 bases and J by 2 bases, with 16 bases between them. Germline values: CDR1 MNHEY, CDR2 SVGEGT. This CDR3 has 15 amino acids. This CDR3 reads CASRPSRERNYGYTF. Written as DNA, the CDR3 is TGTGCCAGCAGGCCCAGCAGGGAGAGGAACTATGGCTACACCTTC.

This clonotype has just a few counts. The gene calls are TRBV27 and TRBJ2-1, with no clear D. Germline V lookup: CDR1 MNHEY, CDR2 SMNVEV (reference sequence). The CDR3 contains 12 residues. The V gene lost 4 bases and the J gene lost 5 bases, with 6 bases spanning the gap. This chain's CDR3 is CASSSINNEQFF. The CDR3 nucleotides are TGTGCCAGCAGTTCAATCAACAATGAGCAGTTCTTC.

Regarding this clonotype: Mismatch with germline at one junction end may stem from a read error. This rearrangement joins TRBV7-2 to TRBJ2-5; a weak D match, TRBD2 (6 bases). This CDR3 is 15 amino acids long. Germline V gene data show CDR1 as SGHTA and CDR2 as FQGNSA. DNA of the CDR3: TGTGCCAGCAGCTTAGGCCTAGCGTACCAAGAGACCCAGTACTTT. Encoded protein: CASSLGLAYQETQYF.

There are many counts of this clonotype. This sequence joins TRBV2 and TRBJ2-7; 8 nucleotides line up with TRBD2. The CDR3 covers 14 residues. Trimming removed 2 bases from V and 1 base from J; junction bases left unmatched: 1. Germline assignment: CDR1 SNHLY and CDR2 FYNNEI. The CDR3 spells CASSETSGSYEQYF. The CDR3 DNA is TGTGCCAGCAGTGAAACTAGCGGTTCCTACGAGCAGTACTTC.

This clonotype was seen only a few times. The V gene is TRBV2, the J gene TRBJ2-1; TRBD2 matches at 8 bases. The CDR3 is 14 residues long. Germline V gene data show CDR1 as SNHLY and CDR2 as FYNNEI. V was pared by 7 bases and J by 5 bases, with 7 bases of the junction left unmatched. CDR3 bases: TGTGCCAGCATACCCTTTAGCGGGAACAATGAGCAGTTCTTC. It translates to CASIPFSGNNEQFF.

This clonotype was detected only a few times. J is TRBJ2-7 and V is TRBV20-1; 7 bases fit TRBD1. The germline gives CDR1 DFQATT, CDR2 SNEGSKA (reference sequence). The length of the CDR3 is 13 residues. The trim removed 5 bases at V and 3 bases at J, leaving 7 bases unmatched. CDR3 protein: CSAPGTVNYEQYF. The CDR3 DNA follows: TGCAGTGCTCCGGGGACAGTCAACTACGAGCAGTACTTC.

This clonotype showed up many times. The rearrangement uses TRBV7-2 and TRBJ1-5; D is undetermined. V lost 5 bases to trimming and J lost 6 bases, with 20 bases between them. Germline V lookup: CDR1 SGHTA, CDR2 FQGNSA. CDR3 size: 16 residues. CDR3 residues: CASSPEGSGWSQPQHF. CDR3 DNA: TGTGCCAGCAGCCCAGAGGGTTCGGGGTGGAGTCAGCCCCAGCATTTT.

The chain joins TRBV7-9 to TRBJ2-5, with 12 bases matching TRBD2. The trim removed 7 bases at V and 3 bases at J, leaving 6 bases unmatched. CDR3 length equals 15 residues. Germline lookup yields CDR1 SEHNR and CDR2 FQNEAQ (reference sequence). CDR3 coding DNA: TGTGCCAGCAACAATCGACTAGCGGGGGAAGAGACCCAGTACTTC. Its translation is CASNNRLAGEETQYF.

This clonotype turned up a few times. The rearrangement links TRBV11-2 to TRBJ2-7, with TRBD2 identical over 8 bases. The CDR3 contains 14 residues. J lost 4 bases, V lost 1 base, and 3 bases had no gene match. Per the germline V gene, CDR1 is SGHAT and CDR2 is FQNNGV. In DNA form, the CDR3 reads TGTGCCAGCAGCTTAGGTCCTAGCGGGTACGAGCAGTACTTC. It yields the protein CASSLGPSGYEQYF.

This clonotype was picked up many times. This chain connects TRBV7-6 to TRBJ2-5; D is possibly TRBD1 (6 bases). The CDR3 loop spans 15 amino acids. CDR1 and CDR2 (germline): SGHVS, FNYEAQ. Trimming shortened V by 2 bases and J by 3 bases, and 13 bases separated the two germline ends. CDR3 protein: CASSLSGRGKETQYF. The CDR3 region has the DNA TGTGCCAGCAGCTTAAGTGGCAGGGGAAAAGAGACCCAGTACTTC. Supplemented by reference TRBV7-6 and TRBJ2-5, the full variable domain reads GAGVSQSPRYKVTKRGQDVALRCDPISGHVSLYWYRQALGQGPEFLTYFNYEAQQDKSGLPNDRFSAERPEGSISTLTIQRTEQRDSAMYRCASSLSGRGKETQYFGPGTRLLVL.

The table lists this clonotype with a few counts. V and J are TRBV12-3 or TRBV12-4 and TRBJ1-5; D gene uncertain. V lost 4 bases, J lost 12 bases, and 16 bases lay in between. The CDR3 has 13 residues. This CDR3 is CASSSDTPWLQHF. Written as DNA, the CDR3 is TGTGCCAGCAGTTCAGATACCCCGTGGCTCCAGCATTTT.